This entry is about one TCR beta chain. Germline V gives CDR1 SGHVS, CDR2 FNYEAQ. The CDR3 loop spans 15 amino acids. V was pared by 3 bases and J by 4 bases, with 5 bases of the junction left unmatched. Clones were read by immunoSEQ multiplex PCR, and TCRdb kept only the in-frame ones, dropping some. The sample has roughly 220,000 clones; 75% to 90% are singletons. The sample originates from a study of blood T cell repertoires in COVID-19. Sequenced material: peripheral blood. The source of this sequence is a man in his thirties or forties who had recovered from COVID-19. The genes are TRBV7-6 and TRBJ2-2; TRBD1 matches 7 bases. CDR3 residues: CASSFGQAPTGELFF. The CDR3 nucleotides are TGTGCCAGCAGCTTCGGACAGGCCCCCACCGGGGAGCTGTTTTTT.